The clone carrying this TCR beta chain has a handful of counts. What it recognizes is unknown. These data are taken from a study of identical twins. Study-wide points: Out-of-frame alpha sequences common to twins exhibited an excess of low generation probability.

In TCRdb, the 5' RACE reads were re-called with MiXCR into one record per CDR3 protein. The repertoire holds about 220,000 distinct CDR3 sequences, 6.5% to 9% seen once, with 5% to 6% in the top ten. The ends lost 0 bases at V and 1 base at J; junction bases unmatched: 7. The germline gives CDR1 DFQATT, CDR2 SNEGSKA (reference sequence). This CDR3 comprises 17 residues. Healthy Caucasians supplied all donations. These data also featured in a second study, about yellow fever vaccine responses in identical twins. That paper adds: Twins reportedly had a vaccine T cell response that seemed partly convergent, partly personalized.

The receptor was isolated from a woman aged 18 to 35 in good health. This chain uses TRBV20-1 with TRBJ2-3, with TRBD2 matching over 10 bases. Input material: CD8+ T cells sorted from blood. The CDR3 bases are TGCAGTGCTAGAGATCTACTCGGGACTAGCGGCACAGATACGCAGTATTTT. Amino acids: CSARDLLGTSGTDTQYF.